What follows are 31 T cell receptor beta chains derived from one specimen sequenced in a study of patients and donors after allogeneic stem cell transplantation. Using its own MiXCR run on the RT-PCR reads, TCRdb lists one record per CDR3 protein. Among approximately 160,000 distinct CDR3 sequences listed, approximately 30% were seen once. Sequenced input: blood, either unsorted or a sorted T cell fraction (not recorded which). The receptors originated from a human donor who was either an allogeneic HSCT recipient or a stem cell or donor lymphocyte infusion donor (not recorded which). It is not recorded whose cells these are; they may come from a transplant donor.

CDR3 residues: CASTLGVDYGYTF. In nucleotides, the CDR3 is TGTGCCAGCACCCTGGGGGTGGACTATGGCTACACCTTC. This chain links TRBV12-3 or TRBV12-4 with TRBJ1-2; a possible D gene is TRBD1 (5 bases). Trimming shortened V by 7 bases and J by 3 bases, and 12 bases separated the two germline ends. The CDR3 runs 13 residues.

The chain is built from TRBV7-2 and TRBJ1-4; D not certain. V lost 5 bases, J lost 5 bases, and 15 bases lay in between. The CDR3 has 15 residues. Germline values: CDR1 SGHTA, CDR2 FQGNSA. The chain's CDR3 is CASSDEGGSNEKLFF. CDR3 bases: TGTGCCAGCAGCGACGAGGGAGGTAGCAATGAAAAACTGTTTTTT. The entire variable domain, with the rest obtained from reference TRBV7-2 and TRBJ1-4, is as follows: GAGVSQSPSNKVTEKGKDVELRCDPISGHTALYWYRQSLGQGLEFLIYFQGNSAPDKSGLPSDRFSAERTGGSVSTLTIQRTQQEDSAVYLCASSDEGGSNEKLFFGSGTQLSVL.

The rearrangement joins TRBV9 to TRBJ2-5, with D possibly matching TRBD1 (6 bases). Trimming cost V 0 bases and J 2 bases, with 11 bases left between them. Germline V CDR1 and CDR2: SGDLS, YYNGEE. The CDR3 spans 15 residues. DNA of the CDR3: TGTGCCAGCAGCGTAGGGCCCAGGGGTCAAGAGACCCAGTACTTC. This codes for CASSVGPRGQETQYF.

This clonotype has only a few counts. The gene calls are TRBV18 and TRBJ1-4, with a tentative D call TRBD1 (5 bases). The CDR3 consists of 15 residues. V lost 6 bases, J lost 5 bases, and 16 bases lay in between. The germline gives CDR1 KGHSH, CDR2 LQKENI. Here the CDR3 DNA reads TGTGCCAGCTCCCCGACCGGGACGAGAAATGAAAAACTGTTTTTT. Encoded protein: CASSPTGTRNEKLFF.

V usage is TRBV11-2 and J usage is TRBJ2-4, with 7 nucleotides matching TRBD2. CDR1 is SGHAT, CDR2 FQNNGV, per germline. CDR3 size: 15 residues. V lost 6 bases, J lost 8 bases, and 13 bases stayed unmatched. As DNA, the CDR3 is TGTGCCAGCAGTCATAGGAGAGCCCGGGGGGACATTCAGTACTTC. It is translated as CASSHRRARGDIQYF.

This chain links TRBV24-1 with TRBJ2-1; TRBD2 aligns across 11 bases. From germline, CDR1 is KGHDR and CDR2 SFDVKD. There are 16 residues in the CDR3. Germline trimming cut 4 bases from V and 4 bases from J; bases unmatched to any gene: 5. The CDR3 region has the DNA TGTGCCACCAGTGACCCGCTAGCGGGAGGTTACAATGAGCAGTTCTTC. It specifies CATSDPLAGGYNEQFF.

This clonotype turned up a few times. The CDR3 region is CASSSQKNTEAFF. DNA for the CDR3: TGTGCCAGCTCCTCACAGAAGAACACTGAAGCTTTCTTT. The chain uses TRBV12-3 or TRBV12-4 and TRBJ1-1; D not certain. This CDR3 spans 13 amino acids. Deletions cut 8 bases from V and 1 base from J, with 11 bases between.

This chain's CDR3 is CASSQDGTDYYNSPLHF. CDR3 DNA sequence: TGTGCCAGCAGCCAAGATGGGACGGATTACTATAATTCACCCCTCCACTTT. The V gene is TRBV4-2, the J gene TRBJ1-6; weak D call: TRBD1 (5 bases). The CDR3 length is 17 residues. Germline values: CDR1 LGHNA, CDR2 YNFKEQ. V gave up 0 bases and J gave up 3 bases, with 12 bases separating them.

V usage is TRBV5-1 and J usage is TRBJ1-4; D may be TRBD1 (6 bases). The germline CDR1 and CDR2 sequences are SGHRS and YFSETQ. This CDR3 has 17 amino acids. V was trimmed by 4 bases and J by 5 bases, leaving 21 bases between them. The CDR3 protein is CASSRSTPRGQNEKLFF. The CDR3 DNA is TGCGCCAGCAGCCGGAGTACCCCCAGGGGTCAGAATGAAAAACTGTTTTTT.

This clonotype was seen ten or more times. The CDR3 reads CASSLSQATNEKLFF. In DNA form, the CDR3 reads TGTGCCAGCAGCTTAAGTCAGGCGACTAATGAAAAACTGTTTTTT. The chain carries TRBV7-8 and TRBJ1-4; D unresolved. CDR3 size: 15 residues. Looked up from germline, CDR1 is SGHVS and CDR2 is FQNEAQ. Trimming shortened V by 2 bases and J by 2 bases, and 9 bases separated the two germline ends.

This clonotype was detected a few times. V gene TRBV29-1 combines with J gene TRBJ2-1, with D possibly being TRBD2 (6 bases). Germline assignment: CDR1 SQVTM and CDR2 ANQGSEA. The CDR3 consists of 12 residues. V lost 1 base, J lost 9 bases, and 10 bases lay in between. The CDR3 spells CSVEGGVSEQFF. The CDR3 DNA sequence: TGCAGCGTTGAAGGCGGGGTTAGTGAGCAGTTCTTC.

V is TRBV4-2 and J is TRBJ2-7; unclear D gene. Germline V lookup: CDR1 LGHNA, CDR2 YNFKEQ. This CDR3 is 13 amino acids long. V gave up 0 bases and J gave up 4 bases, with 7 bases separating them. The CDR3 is CASSQDSWYEQYF. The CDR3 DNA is TGTGCCAGCAGCCAAGATTCCTGGTACGAGCAGTACTTC.

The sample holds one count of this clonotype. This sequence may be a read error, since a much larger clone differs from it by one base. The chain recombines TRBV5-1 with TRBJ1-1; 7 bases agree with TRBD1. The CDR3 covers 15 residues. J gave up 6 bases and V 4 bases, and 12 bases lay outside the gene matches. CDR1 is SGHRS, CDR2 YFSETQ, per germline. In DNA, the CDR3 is TGCGCCAGCAGCGCCCACCACAGGGGCAACTCTGAAGCTTTCTTT. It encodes CASSAHHRGNSEAFF.

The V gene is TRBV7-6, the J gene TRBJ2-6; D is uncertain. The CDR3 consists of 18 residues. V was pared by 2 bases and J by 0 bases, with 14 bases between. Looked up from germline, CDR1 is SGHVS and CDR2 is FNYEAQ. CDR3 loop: CASSLSVVPRSGANVLTF. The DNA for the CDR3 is TGTGCCAGCAGCTTATCGGTAGTCCCTCGCTCTGGGGCCAACGTCCTGACTTTC.

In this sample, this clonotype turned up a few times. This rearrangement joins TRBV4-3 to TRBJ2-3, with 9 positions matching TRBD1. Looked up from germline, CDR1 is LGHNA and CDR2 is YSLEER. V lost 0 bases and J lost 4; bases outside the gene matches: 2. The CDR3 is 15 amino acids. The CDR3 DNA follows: TGCGCCAGCAGCCAAGATCACAGGGGGCCAGATACGCAGTATTTT. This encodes CASSQDHRGPDTQYF.

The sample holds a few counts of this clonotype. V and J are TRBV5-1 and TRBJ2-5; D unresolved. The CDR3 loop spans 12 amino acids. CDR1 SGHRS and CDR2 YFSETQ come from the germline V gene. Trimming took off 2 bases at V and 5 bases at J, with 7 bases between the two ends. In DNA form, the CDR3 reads TGCGCCAGCAGCTTAACCTGGGAGACCCAGTACTTC. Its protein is CASSLTWETQYF.

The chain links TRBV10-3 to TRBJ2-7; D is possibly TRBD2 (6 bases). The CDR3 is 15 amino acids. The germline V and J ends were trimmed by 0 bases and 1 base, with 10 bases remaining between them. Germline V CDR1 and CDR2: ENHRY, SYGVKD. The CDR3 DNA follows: TGTGCCATCAGTGAGTCGGAGGGTCGTTCCTACGAGCAGTACTTC. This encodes CAISESEGRSYEQYF.

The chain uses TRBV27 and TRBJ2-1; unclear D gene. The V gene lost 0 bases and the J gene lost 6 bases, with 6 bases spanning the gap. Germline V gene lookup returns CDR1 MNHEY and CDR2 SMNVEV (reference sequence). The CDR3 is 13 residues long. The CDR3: CASSLSYPNEQFF. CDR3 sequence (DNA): TGTGCCAGCAGTTTATCGTACCCCAATGAGCAGTTCTTC.

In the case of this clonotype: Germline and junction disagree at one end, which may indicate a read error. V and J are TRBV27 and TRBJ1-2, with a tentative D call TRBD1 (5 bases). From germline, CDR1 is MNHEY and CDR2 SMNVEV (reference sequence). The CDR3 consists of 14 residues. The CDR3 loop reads CASSLWAGSYGYIF. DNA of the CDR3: TGTGCCAGCAGTTTATGGGCAGGGTCCTATGGCTACATCTTC.

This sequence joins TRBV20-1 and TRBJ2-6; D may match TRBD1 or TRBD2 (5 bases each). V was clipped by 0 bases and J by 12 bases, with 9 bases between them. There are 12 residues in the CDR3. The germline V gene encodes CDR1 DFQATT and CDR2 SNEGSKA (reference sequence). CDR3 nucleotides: TGCAGTGCTAGAGATGGGGGATTCGTCCTGACTTTC. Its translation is CSARDGGFVLTF.

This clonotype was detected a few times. The DNA of the CDR3 is TGTGCCAGCTCACCACAGGATTCCAACTCTGAAGCTTTCTTT. Encoded protein: CASSPQDSNSEAFF. The J gene is TRBJ1-1, the V gene TRBV18, with D uncertain. CDR3 size: 14 residues. Deletions cut 1 base from V and 6 bases from J, with 12 bases between. CDR1 is KGHSH, CDR2 LQKENI, per germline.

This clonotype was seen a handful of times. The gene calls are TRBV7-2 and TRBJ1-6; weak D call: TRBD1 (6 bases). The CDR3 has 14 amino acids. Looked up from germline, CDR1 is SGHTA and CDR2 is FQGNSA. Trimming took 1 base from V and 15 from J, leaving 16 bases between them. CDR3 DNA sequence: TGTGCCAGCAGCTTAGATTGGCAGGGGAAGAACCTCCACTTT. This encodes CASSLDWQGKNLHF. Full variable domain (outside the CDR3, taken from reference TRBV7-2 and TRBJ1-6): GAGVSQSPSNKVTEKGKDVELRCDPISGHTALYWYRQSLGQGLEFLIYFQGNSAPDKSGLPSDRFSAERTGGSVSTLTIQRTQQEDSAVYLCASSLDWQGKNLHFGNGTRLTVT.

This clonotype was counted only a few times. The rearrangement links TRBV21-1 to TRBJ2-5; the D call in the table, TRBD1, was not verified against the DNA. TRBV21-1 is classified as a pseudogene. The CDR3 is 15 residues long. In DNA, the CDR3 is TGTGCCAGCAGCAAAGATAGGACAGGGCTAGAGACCCAGTACTTC. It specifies CASSKDRTGLETQYF.

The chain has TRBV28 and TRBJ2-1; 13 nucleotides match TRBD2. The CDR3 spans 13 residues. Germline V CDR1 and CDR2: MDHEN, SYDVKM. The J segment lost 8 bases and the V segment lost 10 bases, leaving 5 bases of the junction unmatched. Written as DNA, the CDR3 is TGTGCCATCGGACTAGCGGGAGATGATGAGCAGTTCTTC. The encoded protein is CAIGLAGDDEQFF.

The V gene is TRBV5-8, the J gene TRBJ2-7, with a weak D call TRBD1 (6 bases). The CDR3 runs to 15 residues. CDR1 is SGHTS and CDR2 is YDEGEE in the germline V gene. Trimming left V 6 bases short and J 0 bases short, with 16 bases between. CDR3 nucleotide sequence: TGTGCCAGCACCGGTCTAGGGGGTCCCTCCTACGAGCAGTACTTC. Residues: CASTGLGGPSYEQYF.

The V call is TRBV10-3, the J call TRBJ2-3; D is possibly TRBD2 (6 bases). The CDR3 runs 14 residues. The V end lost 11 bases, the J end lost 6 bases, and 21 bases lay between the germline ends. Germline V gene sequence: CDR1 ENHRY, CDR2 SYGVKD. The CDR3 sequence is CASMSRESGDTQYF. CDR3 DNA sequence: TGTGCCTCAATGTCACGGGAGTCAGGGGATACGCAGTATTTT.

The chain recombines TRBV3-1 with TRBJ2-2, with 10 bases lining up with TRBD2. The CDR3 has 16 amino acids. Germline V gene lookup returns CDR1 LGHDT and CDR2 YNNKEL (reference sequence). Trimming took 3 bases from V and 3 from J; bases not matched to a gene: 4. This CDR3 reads CASSHGGLAYTGELFF. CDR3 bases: TGTGCCAGCAGCCACGGGGGACTAGCGTACACCGGGGAGCTGTTTTTT.

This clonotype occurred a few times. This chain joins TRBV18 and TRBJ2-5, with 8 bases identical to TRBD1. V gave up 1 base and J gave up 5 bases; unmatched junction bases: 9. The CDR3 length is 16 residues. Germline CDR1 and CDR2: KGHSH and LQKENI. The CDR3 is CASSPRTGTLGETQYF. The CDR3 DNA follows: TGTGCCAGCTCACCACGGACAGGGACCCTTGGTGAGACCCAGTACTTC.

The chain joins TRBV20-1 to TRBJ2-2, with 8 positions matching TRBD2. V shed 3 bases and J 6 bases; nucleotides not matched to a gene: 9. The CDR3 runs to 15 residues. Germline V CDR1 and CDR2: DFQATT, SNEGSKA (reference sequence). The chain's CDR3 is CSASRIAGNPGELFF. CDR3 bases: TGCAGTGCTAGCCGAATAGCGGGAAATCCCGGGGAGCTGTTTTTT.

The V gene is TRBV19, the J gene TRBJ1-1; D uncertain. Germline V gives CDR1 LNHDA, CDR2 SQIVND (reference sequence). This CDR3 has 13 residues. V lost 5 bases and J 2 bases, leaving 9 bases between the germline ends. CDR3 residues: CASSSNLNTEAFF. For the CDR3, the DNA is TGTGCCAGTAGTTCCAACCTCAACACTGAAGCTTTCTTT.

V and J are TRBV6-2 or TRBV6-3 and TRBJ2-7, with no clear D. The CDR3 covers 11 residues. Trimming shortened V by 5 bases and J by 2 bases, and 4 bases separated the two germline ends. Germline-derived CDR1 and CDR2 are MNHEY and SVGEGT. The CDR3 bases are TGTGCCAGCAGTCACACCTACGAGCAGTACTTC. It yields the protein CASSHTYEQYF.